The 8 T cell receptor beta chains below all came from one sample that was sequenced in a study of blood T cell repertoires in COVID-19. The method was immunoSEQ multiplex PCR; TCRdb's version includes in-frame clones alone and lacks a portion of them. The data show some 270,000 clones, with roughly 84% seen just once and 0.87% held by the top ten. Sequencing was carried out using peripheral blood. The receptors were gathered from a human donor with COVID-19, enrolled during active disease. The donor label of this sample is uncertain.

The chain has TRBV19 and TRBJ1-1, with TRBD1 as a possible D gene (5 bases). Germline loops: CDR1 LNHDA, CDR2 SQIVND (reference sequence). The length of the CDR3 is 15 residues. V was clipped by 1 base and J by 5 bases, with 14 bases between them. The CDR3 loop reads CASSIVGQGRTEAFF. The DNA for the CDR3 is TGTGCCAGTAGTATAGTTGGCCAGGGAAGGACTGAAGCTTTCTTT.

The V call is TRBV6-5, the J call TRBJ1-5; D not certain. Germline V gene data show CDR1 as MNHEY and CDR2 as SVGAGI. CDR3 length: 15 amino acids. V was shortened by 0 bases and J by 9 bases, with 15 bases between the two germline ends. The CDR3 DNA reads TGTGCCAGCAGTTACTCCCGCGGCCATCGCGTGCCCCAGCATTTT. Protein sequence: CASSYSRGHRVPQHF.

This chain links TRBV6-5 with TRBJ2-5, with 7 bases identical to TRBD1. There are 13 residues in the CDR3. V gave up 7 bases and J gave up 7 bases; unmatched junction bases: 9. CDR1 is MNHEY, CDR2 SVGAGI, per germline. In DNA form, the CDR3 reads TGTGCCAGCAACCAAGACAGGGTAGGGACCCAGTACTTC. It translates to CASNQDRVGTQYF.

The V and J genes are TRBV28 and TRBJ1-3; 8 nucleotides line up with TRBD1. This CDR3 is 20 amino acids long. From germline, CDR1 is MDHEN and CDR2 SYDVKM. V shed 7 bases and J 0 bases; nucleotides not matched to a gene: 20. DNA for the CDR3: TGTGCCAGCACTCCAACCGGTTGGACAGGGCGGTCCAGCTCTGGAAACACCATATATTTT. Protein product: CASTPTGWTGRSSSGNTIYF.

The chain links TRBV28 to TRBJ1-1; possible D gene TRBD1, 6 bases. The CDR3 loop spans 14 amino acids. Between the trimmed V and J ends, which lost 3 bases and 1 base, there was a span of 9 bases. CDR1 is MDHEN, CDR2 SYDVKM, per germline. This CDR3 is CASSFAQGNTEAFF. CDR3 sequence (DNA): TGTGCCAGCAGTTTCGCACAGGGGAACACTGAAGCTTTCTTT. The whole variable domain, remainder taken from reference TRBV28 and TRBJ1-1, is DVKVTQSSRYLVKRTGEKVFLECVQDMDHENMFWYRQDPGLGLRLIYFSYDVKMKEKGDIPEGYSVSREKKERFSLILESASTNQTSMYLCASSFAQGNTEAFFGQGTRLTVV.

J is TRBJ1-3 and V is TRBV7-8, with TRBD1 as a possible D gene (5 bases). Germline values: CDR1 SGHVS, CDR2 FQNEAQ. V was shortened by 1 base and J by 3 bases, with 16 bases between the two germline ends. The CDR3 has 17 residues. The CDR3, as DNA: TGTGCCAGCAGCTTAGACCCTCCGGGGACTGGTGGAAACACCATATATTTT. Translated: CASSLDPPGTGGNTIYF.

Remarks on this clone: Within the sample, other DNA sequences also encode this same CDR3. V is TRBV28 and J is TRBJ1-4; 8 bases are shared with TRBD1. In germline, CDR1 is MDHEN, CDR2 SYDVKM. The CDR3 consists of 13 residues. The V segment lost 8 bases and the J segment 7 bases; nucleotides outside the gene matches: 6. In DNA form, the CDR3 reads TGTGCCAGCCTACAGGGGGAGGGTGAAAAACTGTTTTTT. Translating gives CASLQGEGEKLFF.

This chain uses TRBV15 with TRBJ1-3; D gene ambiguous. This CDR3 has 16 amino acids. The germline CDR1 and CDR2 sequences are LNHNV and YYDKDF (reference sequence). The V end lost 1 base, the J end lost 0 bases, and 10 bases lay between the germline ends. CDR3 sequence reads: CATSRGTASSGNTIYF. In DNA, the CDR3 is TGTGCCACCAGCAGAGGAACAGCCTCCTCTGGAAACACCATATATTTT.